The rows below give T cell receptor beta chains drawn from one sample of a study of identifying expanded T cells in peripheral blood. TCRdb keeps only in-frame clones here, not all; method: immunoSEQ multiplex PCR. In the table there are 75,000 to 100,000 clones, approximately 91% of which are singletons. The sample comprised blood. All receptors come from a person between 18 and 75 years old in good health. The CDR3 runs from the conserved cysteine through the conserved F or W. D genes are given only for firm matches. Part of the rows lack a size; the others show once, few, many or a class for expanded clones.

>TRBD2|16|NA|TRBJ2-7|TRBV11-1
CASSPGGIDGSYEQYF
TGTGCCAGCAGCCCCGGGGGGATAGATGGATCCTACGAGCAGTACTTC
>NA|10|NA|TRBJ2-3|TRBV20-1
CSGYTDTQYF
TGCAGTGGGTACACAGATACGCAGTATTTT
>NA|17|NA|TRBJ1-4|TRBV5-6
CASSERQASTTNEKLFF
TGTGCCAGCAGCGAGAGACAGGCCTCGACAACTAATGAAAAACTGTTTTTT
>NA|14|NA|TRBJ2-7|TRBV19
CASSPGTHSYEQYF
TGTGCCAGTAGTCCCGGGACTCACTCCTACGAGCAGTACTTC
>TRBD1|15|NA|TRBJ1-5|TRBV28
CASSNGQGRNQPQHF
TGTGCCAGCAGTAACGGACAGGGACGCAATCAGCCCCAGCATTTT
>NA|12|NA|TRBJ2-1|TRBV5-1
CASRVGGNEQFF
TGCGCCAGCAGGGTGGGAGGCAATGAGCAGTTCTTC
>NA|13|once|TRBJ1-2|TRBV28
CASSPGGARGYAF
TGTGCCAGCAGCCCCGGGGGGGCGCGAGGCTACGCCTTC
>NA|12|NA|TRBJ1-2|TRBV28
CASSLLRDGYTF
TGTGCCAGCAGTCTTTTGAGAGATGGCTACACCTTC
>TRBD2|16|NA|TRBJ2-3|TRBV5-1
CASSLGLAGVPDTQYF
TGCGCCAGCAGCTTGGGACTAGCGGGAGTTCCAGATACGCAGTATTTT
>NA|13|NA|TRBJ2-1|TRBV28
CASSPPTYNEQFF
TGTGCCAGCAGTCCACCTACCTACAATGAGCAGTTCTTC
>NA|16|NA|TRBJ1-3|TRBV6-6
CASSYSGPEPGNTIYF
TGTGCCAGCAGTTACTCGGGGCCAGAGCCTGGAAACACCATATATTTT
>NA|14|NA|TRBJ1-1|TRBV7-2
CASSWNGANTEAFF
TGTGCCAGCAGCTGGAACGGGGCGAACACTGAAGCTTTCTTT
>NA|12|NA|TRBJ1-1|TRBV28
CASKVGNTEAFF
TGTGCCAGCAAAGTGGGGAACACTGAAGCTTTCTTT
>NA|17|NA|TRBJ2-3|TRBV27
CASTDYGTYPYTDTQYF
TGTGCCAGCACCGATTACGGGACATATCCTTACACAGATACGCAGTATTTT
>NA|14|NA|TRBJ1-5|TRBV6-6
CASSYSTSNQPQHF
TGTGCCAGCAGTTACTCGACTTCGAATCAGCCCCAGCATTTT
>TRBD1|18|NA|TRBJ1-4|TRBV15
CATSRVKGALATNEKLFF
TGTGCCACCAGCAGAGTAAAGGGGGCCCTCGCAACTAATGAAAAACTGTTTTTT
>NA|14|NA|TRBJ2-7|TRBV5-4
CASSIDSNSYEQYF
TGTGCCAGCAGCATCGACAGTAACTCCTACGAGCAGTACTTC
>NA|15|NA|TRBJ2-7|TRBV27
CASSLSKVWVYEQYF
TGTGCCAGCAGTTTATCGAAAGTTTGGGTTTACGAGCAGTACTTC
>NA|16|NA|TRBJ1-2|TRBV4-2
CASSTWSMGMSYGYTF
TGTGCCAGCAGCACGTGGTCGATGGGGATGTCCTATGGCTACACCTTC
>NA|14|NA|TRBJ2-7|TRBV6-6
CASSYRATSYEQYF
TGTGCCAGCAGTTACCGCGCTACTTCCTACGAGCAGTACTTC
>TRBD2|13|few|TRBJ2-7|TRBV6-5
CASSPSGGFEQYF
TGTGCCAGCAGCCCTAGCGGGGGGTTCGAGCAGTACTTC
>NA|12|NA|TRBJ1-1|TRBV10-3
CASSGTPGEAFF
TGTGCCAGTTCCGGGACACCGGGTGAAGCTTTCTTT
>TRBD1|21|NA|TRBJ2-7|TRBV4-2
CASSRNPRDSSSLFPSYEQYF
TGTGCCAGCAGCCGCAACCCCCGGGACAGCAGCTCACTATTCCCCTCCTACGAGCAGTACTTC
>TRBD1|13|NA|TRBJ1-4|TRBV18
CASSEGASEKLFF
TGTGCCAGCTCAGAGGGGGCGTCTGAAAAACTGTTTTTT
>NA|15|NA|TRBJ1-4|TRBV23-1
CASSYQTRINEKLFF
TGCGCCAGCAGCTACCAGACAAGGATTAATGAAAAACTGTTTTTT
>NA|17|NA|TRBJ2-5|TRBV11-2
CASSQGGRGSLVETQYF
TGTGCCAGCAGCCAGGGGGGGAGAGGGAGTCTTGTGGAGACCCAGTACTTC
>NA|16|NA|TRBJ1-6|TRBV5-1
CASSSLSSSYNSPLHF
TGCGCCAGCAGCTCACTTTCCAGCTCCTATAATTCACCCCTCCACTTT
>NA|18|NA|TRBJ1-2|TRBV18
CASSPLALTGLVNYGYTF
TGTGCCAGCTCACCACTAGCACTCACAGGGTTGGTGAACTATGGCTACACCTTC
>NA|15|NA|TRBJ1-2|TRBV19
CASSPDSGKTYGYTF
TGTGCCAGTAGTCCGGACAGTGGAAAAACCTATGGCTACACCTTC
>NA|17|NA|TRBJ2-6|TRBV18
CASSPRVQDAGANVLTF
TGTGCCAGCTCACCGCGTGTTCAGGACGCTGGGGCCAACGTCCTGACTTTC
>NA|14|NA|TRBJ1-1|TRBV18
CASSPQRANTEAFF
TGTGCCAGCTCACCACAGCGGGCCAACACTGAAGCTTTCTTT
>TRBD1|19|NA|TRBJ1-2|TRBV9
CASSAHLGQGRGRGYGYTF
TGTGCCAGCAGCGCCCACCTCGGACAGGGTCGGGGGAGAGGATATGGCTACACCTTC
>NA|15|NA|TRBJ1-1|TRBV5-4
CASSQGSLGDTEAFF
TGTGCCAGCAGCCAAGGATCCCTTGGAGACACTGAAGCTTTCTTT
>NA|15|NA|TRBJ2-1|TRBV10-2
CASSPGQRSYNEQFF
TGCGCCAGCAGTCCGGGACAACGCTCCTACAATGAGCAGTTCTTC
>NA|14|NA|TRBJ1-1|TRBV5-6
CASSLHLVGTEAFF
TGTGCCAGCAGCTTGCACCTGGTGGGCACTGAAGCTTTCTTT
>TRBD2|14|NA|TRBJ2-4|TRBV5-1
CASSSAGGENIQYF
TGCGCCAGCAGCTCAGCGGGAGGGGAAAACATTCAGTACTTC
>NA|13|NA|TRBJ2-1|TRBV27
CAVREFGYNEQFF
TGTGCCGTCCGGGAGTTTGGGTACAATGAGCAGTTCTTC
>TRBD1|13|once|TRBJ1-2|TRBV6-1
CASSPGGAYGYTF
TGTGCCAGCAGCCCAGGGGGCGCCTATGGCTACACCTTC
>NA|13|NA|TRBJ2-5|TRBV19
CASSNGGQETQYF
TGTGCCAGTAGTAACGGCGGCCAAGAGACCCAGTACTTC